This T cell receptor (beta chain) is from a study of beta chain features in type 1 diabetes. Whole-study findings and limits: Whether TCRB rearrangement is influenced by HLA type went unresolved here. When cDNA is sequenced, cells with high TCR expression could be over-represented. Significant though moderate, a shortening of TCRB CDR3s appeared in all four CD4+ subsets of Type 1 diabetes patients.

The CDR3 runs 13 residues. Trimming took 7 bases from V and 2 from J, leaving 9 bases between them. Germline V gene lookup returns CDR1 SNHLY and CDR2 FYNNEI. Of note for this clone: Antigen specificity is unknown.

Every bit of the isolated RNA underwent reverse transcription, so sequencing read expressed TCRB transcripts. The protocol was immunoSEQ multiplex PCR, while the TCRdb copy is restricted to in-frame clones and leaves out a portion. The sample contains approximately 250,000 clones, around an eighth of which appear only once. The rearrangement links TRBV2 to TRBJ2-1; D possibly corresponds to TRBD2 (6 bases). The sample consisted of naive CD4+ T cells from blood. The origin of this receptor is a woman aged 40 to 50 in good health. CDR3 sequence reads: CASKEGPYNEQFF. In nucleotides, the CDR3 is TGTGCCAGCAAGGAGGGGCCCTACAATGAGCAGTTCTTC.